This TCR beta chain comes out of a study of shared clonotypes between healthy human individuals. The CDR3 runs 16 residues. Trimming shortened V by 4 bases and J by 2 bases, and 15 bases separated the two germline ends. Germline loops: CDR1 SNHLY, CDR2 FYNNEI. Using immunoSEQ multiplex PCR, the repertoire was profiled, and TCRdb retains in-frame clones only, with some absent. The table shows hundreds of thousands of clones, with 95% to 96% occurring only once. It was CD45RO-negative cells, positively selected for CCR7, that made up naive CD8 cells, with terminally differentiated effector memory CD45RA+ cells excluded.

The sample comprised naive CD8+ T cells sorted from blood. The sequence was collected from a woman between 25 and 40 years old in good health. The V and J genes are TRBV2 and TRBJ2-1, with D possibly called TRBD1 or TRBD2 (5 bases each). The CDR3 is CASSARDPVAYNEQFF. The CDR3 nucleotides are TGTGCCAGCAGTGCCCGGGACCCGGTAGCCTACAATGAGCAGTTCTTC.